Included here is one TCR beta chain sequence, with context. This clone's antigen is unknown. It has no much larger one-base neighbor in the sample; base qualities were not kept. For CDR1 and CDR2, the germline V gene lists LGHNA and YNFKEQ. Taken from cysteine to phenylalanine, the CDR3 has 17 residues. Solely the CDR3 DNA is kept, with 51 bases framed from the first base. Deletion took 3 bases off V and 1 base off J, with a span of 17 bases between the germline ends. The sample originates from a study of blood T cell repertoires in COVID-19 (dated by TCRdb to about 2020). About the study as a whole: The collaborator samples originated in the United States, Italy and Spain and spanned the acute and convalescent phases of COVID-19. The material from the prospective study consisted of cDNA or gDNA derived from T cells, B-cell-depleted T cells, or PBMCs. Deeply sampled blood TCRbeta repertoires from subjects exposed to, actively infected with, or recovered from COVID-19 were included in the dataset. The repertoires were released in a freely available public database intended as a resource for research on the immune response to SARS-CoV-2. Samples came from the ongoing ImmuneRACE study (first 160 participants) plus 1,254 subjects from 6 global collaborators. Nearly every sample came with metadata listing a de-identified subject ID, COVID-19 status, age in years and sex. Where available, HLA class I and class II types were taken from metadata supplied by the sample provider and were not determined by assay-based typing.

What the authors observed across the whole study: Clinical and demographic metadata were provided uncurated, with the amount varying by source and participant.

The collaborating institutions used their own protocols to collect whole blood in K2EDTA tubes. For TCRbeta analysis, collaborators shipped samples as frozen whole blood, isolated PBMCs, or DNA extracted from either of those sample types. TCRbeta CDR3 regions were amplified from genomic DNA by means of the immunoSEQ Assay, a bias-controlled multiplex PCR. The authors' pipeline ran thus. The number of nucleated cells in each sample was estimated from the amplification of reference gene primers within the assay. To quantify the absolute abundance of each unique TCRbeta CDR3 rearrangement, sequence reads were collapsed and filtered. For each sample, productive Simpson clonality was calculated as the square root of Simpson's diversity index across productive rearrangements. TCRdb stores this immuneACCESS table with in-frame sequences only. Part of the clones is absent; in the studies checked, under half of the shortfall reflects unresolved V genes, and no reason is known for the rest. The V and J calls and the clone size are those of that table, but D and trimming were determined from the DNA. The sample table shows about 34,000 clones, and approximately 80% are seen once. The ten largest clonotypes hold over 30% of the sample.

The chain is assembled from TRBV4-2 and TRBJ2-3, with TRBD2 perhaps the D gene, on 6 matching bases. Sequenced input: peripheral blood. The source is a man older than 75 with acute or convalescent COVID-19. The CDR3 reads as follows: CASSHRRGGGGTDTQYF. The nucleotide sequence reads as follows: TGTGCCAGCAGCCACCGCCGTGGAGGCGGGGGCACAGATACGCAGTATTTT.